This T cell receptor (beta chain) is drawn from a study of blood T cell repertoires in COVID-19. Trimming took 4 bases from V and 3 from J, leaving 22 bases between them. Germline CDR1 MNHEY, CDR2 SMNVEV (reference sequence). The CDR3 is 17 residues long. Only in-frame clones appear in the TCRdb table, and some are missing; sequencing was by immunoSEQ multiplex PCR. Counted here are about 17,000 clones, around 92% occurring once; the ten biggest clones make up roughly 5.7%. V is TRBV27 and J is TRBJ2-7; no definite D call. Material for sequencing was peripheral blood. This sequence was found in a human donor in a cohort sampled during active COVID-19. In nucleotides, the CDR3 is TGTGCCAGCAGTTCCCTTAATCTTGGCTGGCTCATCTACGAGCAGTACTTC. This sequence encodes CASSSLNLGWLIYEQYF.